The rows below give T cell receptor beta chains drawn from one sample of a study of blood T cell repertoires in COVID-19. The data were produced by immunoSEQ multiplex PCR, yet TCRdb's version contains in-frame clones alone and is incomplete. The data show approximately 150,000 clones, with over 75% seen just once and about 10% held by the top ten. The material sequenced was peripheral blood. The receptor set was obtained from a man in his fifties or sixties with active or convalescent COVID-19. Each CDR3 is given with its conserved first and last residue. A D gene is named only where the DNA matches it firmly. Part of the rows lack a size; the others show once, few, many or a class for expanded clones.

J gene	V gene	D gene	clone size	CDR3 DNA	CDR3 protein
TRBJ2-2	TRBV5-1	TRBD1	few	TGCGCCAGCCGAAAAATGCAGCAGACCGGGACAGGGCGGACCGGGGAGCTGTTTTTT	CASRKMQQTGTGRTGELFF
TRBJ1-5	TRBV19	-	once	TGTGCCAGTAGTATCCAGGGCGGTAGCAATCAGCCCCAGCATTTT	CASSIQGGSNQPQHF
TRBJ2-5	TRBV13	TRBD2	-	TGTGCCAGCAGCCCCGGACTAGCGGGAGCAGGAGAGACCCAGTACTTC	CASSPGLAGAGETQYF
TRBJ2-1	TRBV5-1	-	-	TGCGCCAGCAGCTTGGGAGGACTTAGCTCCTACAATGAGCAGTTCTTC	CASSLGGLSSYNEQFF
TRBJ1-1	TRBV5-1	-	-	TGCGCCAGCAGCGCCCTAGAAGAGAACACTGAAGCTTTCTTT	CASSALEENTEAFF
TRBJ2-3	TRBV4-1	TRBD2	-	TGCGCCAGCAGCCAAGATTCTAGCGGGGATCCAGATACGCAGTATTTT	CASSQDSSGDPDTQYF
TRBJ1-6	TRBV6-2/TRBV6-3	TRBD1	-	TGTGCCAGCAGTCCCGGGACAGGCTATTCACCCCTCCACTTT	CASSPGTGYSPLHF
TRBJ2-1	TRBV4-1	TRBD2	-	TGCGCCAGCAGCCTCCGAGCGGGAGGGATATACAATGAGCAGTTCTTC	CASSLRAGGIYNEQFF
TRBJ1-4	TRBV7-9	-	-	TGTGCCAGCAGCTTAGGGCAGGGCTTCAATGAAAAACTGTTTTTT	CASSLGQGFNEKLFF
TRBJ2-7	TRBV18	-	-	TGTGCCAGCTCACTCGGGACTCCTTATAGGGAGCAGTACTTC	CASSLGTPYREQYF
TRBJ1-5	TRBV28	TRBD1	-	TGTGCCAGCAGTTCTCTAACGACAGGGGGCAAACAGCCCCAGCATTTT	CASSSLTTGGKQPQHF
TRBJ1-1	TRBV18	-	-	TGTGCCAGCTCACCAGGAGTAAACACTGAAGCTTTCTTT	CASSPGVNTEAFF
TRBJ2-1	TRBV19	-	-	TGTGCCAGTAGCATGAGGCCTTACAATGAGCAGTTCTTC	CASSMRPYNEQFF
TRBJ2-7	TRBV24-1	-	-	TGTGCCACCAGTGATTCGAAGACAGTTTCCTACGAGCAGTACTTC	CATSDSKTVSYEQYF